This T cell receptor (beta chain) originates from a study of CD8+CD57+ T cells in acquired aplastic anemia. Study-level results: Patients carried CD8+CD57+ cells that were less diverse than their total CD4+ and CD8+ pools.

According to the study, genomic DNA was the template for TCR beta VDJ and CDR3 profiling. One entry per CDR3 protein results from TCRdb running MiXCR on the reads. The data hold about 21,000 distinct CDR3 sequences, with approximately 39% observed a single time. As to this clonotype: Its antigen remains unidentified.

J was trimmed by 1 base and V by 6 bases; bases with no gene match: 12. This CDR3 is built from 17 residues. From germline, CDR1 is LNHDA and CDR2 SQIVND (reference sequence). All sequencing subjects had displayed CD8+CD57+ cell expansion on flow cytometry. The chain combines TRBV19 with TRBJ2-5, with TRBD1 identical over 9 bases. The TCR sequence derives from a human donor with aplastic anemia. Sequencing used CD8+CD57+ T cells sorted from PBMCs. Specified subset: bead-enriched CD8+CD57+ effector memory T cells from SAA patients. The CDR3 coding sequence is TGTGCCAGTAGCCTAGTTTTTGGGACAGGGATCCAAGAGACCCAGTACTTC. It codes for CASSLVFGTGIQETQYF.